The rows below give T cell receptor beta chains drawn from one sample of a study of shared clonotypes between healthy human individuals. The protocol was immunoSEQ multiplex PCR, while the TCRdb copy is restricted to in-frame clones and leaves out a portion. The sample holds about a million clones, about 72% seen once. The sequenced sample consisted of memory CD4+ T cells from PBMCs. The receptors derive from a man younger than 35 in good health. Some clones in this sample may be carry-over from other donors' samples. Both conserved end residues are part of each CDR3. The order of the fields is V gene, CDR3 length, clone size, J gene, D gene, CDR3 DNA, CDR3 protein. D genes are given only for firm matches. Only some rows state a clone size, as once, few, many or a class for expanded clones.

TRBV28	14	.	TRBJ2-1	.	TGTGCCAGCAGTATTGAAGCGGACTACAATGAGCAGTTCTTC	CASSIEADYNEQFF
TRBV29-1	12	few	TRBJ1-1	.	TGCAGCGTGAGACGCGGAAACACTGAAGCTTTCTTT	CSVRRGNTEAFF
TRBV28	15	once	TRBJ2-6	.	TGTGCCAGCAGTCCTCCCAGGCGTGGGGCCAACGTCCTGACTTTC	CASSPPRRGANVLTF
TRBV29-1	15	.	TRBJ2-1	.	TGCAGCGTTGAAGGGACGGAGCGCCCCCTCGGGGAGCAGTTCTTC	CSVEGTERPLGEQFF
TRBV5-1	15	.	TRBJ2-7	.	TGCGCCAGCAGCGACGACGGGTCGGCCCCCTACGAGCAGTACTTC	CASSDDGSAPYEQYF
TRBV11-2	12	.	TRBJ2-3	.	TGTGCCAGCAACCCAGTCGGGCATACGCAGTATTTT	CASNPVGHTQYF
TRBV19	15	.	TRBJ2-7	.	TGTGCCAGTAGTATAGCTCCGACACGGAGCTACGAGCAGTACTTC	CASSIAPTRSYEQYF
TRBV15	16	many	TRBJ1-2	TRBD1	TGTGCCACCAGCAGGGCCCCGAGGGACAGGGCGGTAGGCTACACCTTC	CATSRAPRDRAVGYTF
TRBV18	13	.	TRBJ2-7	.	TGTGCCAGCTTATCTTCAGGGACCTACGAGCAGTACTTC	CASLSSGTYEQYF
TRBV28	13	.	TRBJ2-7	.	TGTGCCAGCAGTTTACCTGGGGGCTACGAGCAGTACTTC	CASSLPGGYEQYF
TRBV27	13	.	TRBJ1-5	.	TGTGCCAGCAGCTCCACGCGTGGTCAGCCCCAGCATTTT	CASSSTRGQPQHF
TRBV11-2	17	few	TRBJ2-1	TRBD1	TGTGCCAGCAGCTTAGATCGGGACAGGGGGCGCGCCAATGAGCAGTTCTTC	CASSLDRDRGRANEQFF
TRBV4-1	12	.	TRBJ2-2	.	TGCGCCAGCAGCCATAACGCCGGGGAGCTGTTTTTT	CASSHNAGELFF
TRBV6-6	16	.	TRBJ1-1	.	TGTGCCAGCAGTTACTTCATCCCCTCGGACGGTACTGAAGCTTTCTTT	CASSYFIPSDGTEAFF
TRBV5-1	14	many	TRBJ1-2	TRBD1	TGCGCCAGCAGACCGGGACAGGCCTCCTATGGCTACACCTTC	CASRPGQASYGYTF
TRBV6-1	14	.	TRBJ1-1	.	TGTGCCAGCACCTCCCCTGTGGACGGGGCTGAAGCTTTCTTT	CASTSPVDGAEAFF
TRBV28	16	.	TRBJ2-2	TRBD2	TGTGCCAGCAGTTTAGTCGCGGGAGTGTCCACCGGGGAGCTGTTTTTT	CASSLVAGVSTGELFF
TRBV6-1	15	.	TRBJ2-7	TRBD2	TGTGCCAGCAGTGAAGCCGGGGGGGGCACTTACGAGCAGTACTTC	CASSEAGGGTYEQYF
TRBV5-1	15	.	TRBJ2-3	.	TGCGCCAGCAGGGTTAGCCCCGGGGAACGTGATACGCAGTATTTT	CASRVSPGERDTQYF
TRBV7-2	15	.	TRBJ1-5	.	TGTGCCAGCAGCCTACGGGGGGGGAGGGATCAGCCCCAGCATTTT	CASSLRGGRDQPQHF
TRBV6-1	13	once	TRBJ1-1	.	TGTGCCAGCAGCCACACCGGGAACACTGAAGCTTTCTTT	CASSHTGNTEAFF
TRBV6-5	14	.	TRBJ1-2	.	TGTGCCAGCAGTTACGAAACGGGGAAGGGTGGCTACACCTTC	CASSYETGKGGYTF
TRBV19	14	.	TRBJ2-1	.	TGTGCCAGTAGTATAAGTGAGCGCTCCAATGAGCAGTTCTTC	CASSISERSNEQFF
TRBV4-1	18	.	TRBJ2-5	TRBD2	TGCGCCAGCAGCCAAGTAGCCGGACTAGCGGGAGCGGGAGAGACCCAGTACTTC	CASSQVAGLAGAGETQYF
TRBV18	14	.	TRBJ1-5	.	TGTGCCAGCTCACCCCCCGCTAACAGGGACAACAAGCATTTT	CASSPPANRDNKHF
TRBV11-3	14	few	TRBJ2-1	.	TGTGCCAGCAGCTTAGAGGGAAGGTCCAATGAGCAGTTCTTC	CASSLEGRSNEQFF
TRBV6-1	12	.	TRBJ2-1	.	TGTGCCAGCAGTGTTGCGGACAATGAGCAGTTCTTC	CASSVADNEQFF
TRBV30	14	.	TRBJ1-3	.	TGTGCCTGGGGTCCCGGGAGCTCTGGAAACACCATATATTTT	CAWGPGSSGNTIYF
TRBV7-9	13	.	TRBJ2-3	.	TGTGCCAGCAGCGATAATCTCGGAGATACGCAGTATTTT	CASSDNLGDTQYF
TRBV19	14	few	TRBJ1-5	.	TGTGCCAGTAGTACTCGACAGTACAATCAGCCCCAGCATTTT	CASSTRQYNQPQHF
TRBV9	15	.	TRBJ2-1	TRBD2	TGTGCCAGCAGCGTGTTCAGCGGGAGTGGCAATGAGCAGTTCTTC	CASSVFSGSGNEQFF
TRBV10-3	15	.	TRBJ1-2	TRBD1	TGTGCCATCAGTGATTTATTCACAGGGGCTGGTGGCTACACCTTC	CAISDLFTGAGGYTF
TRBV10-2	17	few	TRBJ2-1	TRBD2	TGCGCCAGAAAGACGAGAAACGGGACTAGGGATTACAATGAGCAGTTCTTC	CARKTRNGTRDYNEQFF
TRBV6-1	14	.	TRBJ1-1	TRBD1	TGTGACAGCAGTGAGTACAGGGGGTCCACTGAAGCTTTCTTT	CDSSEYRGSTEAFF
TRBV30	14	.	TRBJ1-1	.	TGTGCCTGGGGAAGAGGAGGGGAAGGCACTGAAGCTTTCTTT	CAWGRGGEGTEAFF
TRBV10-3	12	.	TRBJ1-1	.	TGTGCCATCAGTCCAGCCCGAGGGCGAGCTTTCTTT	CAISPARGRAFF
TRBV28	16	.	TRBJ1-6	.	TGTGCCAGCATCTCCTGGAGAGGGAGAGATAATTCACCCCTCCACTTT	CASISWRGRDNSPLHF
TRBV28	13	.	TRBJ2-6	.	TGTGCCAGCAGTTATGGTGGGGCCAACGTCCTGACTTTC	CASSYGGANVLTF
TRBV19	13	.	TRBJ2-5	.	TGTGCCAGTAGTATATACCCCGGAGAGACCCAGTACTTC	CASSIYPGETQYF
TRBV5-6	17	.	TRBJ2-3	TRBD2	TGTGCCAGCAGCTTGGCCTACGGGACTAGCGGCGGAGATACGCAGTATTTT	CASSLAYGTSGGDTQYF
TRBV29-1	13	.	TRBJ2-1	.	TGCAGCGTTGGGGGTACCCTCCGCAATGAGCAGTTCTTC	CSVGGTLRNEQFF
TRBV28	14	.	TRBJ1-4	TRBD1	TGTGCCAGCAAAGGACAGGCGTCTTATGAAAAACTGTTTTTT	CASKGQASYEKLFF
TRBV25-1	15	.	TRBJ2-7	TRBD1	TGTGCCAGCAGTGAAACCCCGGGACAGGGCCACGAGCAGTACTTC	CASSETPGQGHEQYF
TRBV27	15	.	TRBJ1-4	TRBD1	TGTGCCAGCAGCCAACAGGGGCGGGTTGTTGAAAAACTGTTTTTT	CASSQQGRVVEKLFF
TRBV19	17	.	TRBJ2-6	.	TGTGCCAGTAGTATAGTCAGAGGGGGGCCTGGGGCCAACGTCCTGACTTTC	CASSIVRGGPGANVLTF
TRBV27	15	.	TRBJ1-1	.	TGTGCCAGCAGTTTATCTGACAGATCCTACACTGAAGCTTTCTTT	CASSLSDRSYTEAFF
TRBV5-1	14	.	TRBJ1-1	.	TGCGCCAGCAGCTCCGATCCACCGAACACTGAAGCTTTCTTT	CASSSDPPNTEAFF
TRBV19	14	.	TRBJ1-1	TRBD1	TGTGCCAGTAGTTACGACAGGGTAAGCACTGAAGCTTTCTTT	CASSYDRVSTEAFF
TRBV14	15	.	TRBJ2-7	.	TGTGCCAGCAGCCAAGGAGACATTCGGAGCTACGAGCAGTACTTC	CASSQGDIRSYEQYF
TRBV2	18	.	TRBJ2-6	.	TGTGCCAGCAGTTCTACACAGGGCTACAGCTCTGGGGCCAACGTCCTGACTTTC	CASSSTQGYSSGANVLTF
TRBV5-1	16	once	TRBJ2-2	.	TGCGCCAGCAGCTTAACACTAGACCGGAACACCGGGGAGCTGTTTTTT	CASSLTLDRNTGELFF
TRBV5-5	13	.	TRBJ1-1	.	TGTGCCAGCAGCTTCCATGCGAACACTGAAGCTTTCTTT	CASSFHANTEAFF
TRBV5-4	15	once	TRBJ2-7	.	TGTGCCAGCAGCAGAGGGAGCAGTTACTCCTACGAGCAGTACTTC	CASSRGSSYSYEQYF
TRBV6-1	14	.	TRBJ2-3	TRBD1	TGTGCCAGCAGTCTGACAGGGGGTACGAATACGCAGTATTTT	CASSLTGGTNTQYF
TRBV5-6	11	.	TRBJ2-7	.	TGTGCCAGCAGCCTTAACTACGAGCAGTACTTC	CASSLNYEQYF
TRBV2	14	once	TRBJ1-1	TRBD1	TGTGCCAGCAGTCGACAGGGAATGAACACTGAAGCTTTCTTT	CASSRQGMNTEAFF
TRBV19	14	.	TRBJ1-1	.	TGTGCCAGTAGTATTATAGACGGACACACTGAAGCTTTCTTT	CASSIIDGHTEAFF
TRBV29-1	15	.	TRBJ2-1	TRBD2	TGCAGCGTTGGGGCGGGAGGCTCCTCCTACAATGAGCAGTTCTTC	CSVGAGGSSYNEQFF
TRBV30	13	few	TRBJ2-6	.	TGTGCCTGGAGAATCTCTGGGGCCAACGTCCTGACTTTC	CAWRISGANVLTF